This T cell receptor beta chain is from a study of control samples from healthy donors and cancer patients. V was trimmed by 2 bases and J by 9 bases, leaving 5 bases between them. The CDR3 is 11 residues long. CDR1 and CDR2 from the germline V gene are GTSNPN and SVGIG (reference sequence). Assay: immunoSEQ multiplex PCR; the TCRdb copy retains only in-frame clones and omits some. The repertoire holds some 150,000 clones, with about 93% as singletons. The chain links TRBV30 to TRBJ2-6; no definite D call. Sample: blood. This receptor was obtained from a woman aged 55-69 years in good health. CDR3 DNA: TGTGCCTGGAGTACCAGCAACGTCCTGACTTTC. Amino acid sequence: CAWSTSNVLTF.